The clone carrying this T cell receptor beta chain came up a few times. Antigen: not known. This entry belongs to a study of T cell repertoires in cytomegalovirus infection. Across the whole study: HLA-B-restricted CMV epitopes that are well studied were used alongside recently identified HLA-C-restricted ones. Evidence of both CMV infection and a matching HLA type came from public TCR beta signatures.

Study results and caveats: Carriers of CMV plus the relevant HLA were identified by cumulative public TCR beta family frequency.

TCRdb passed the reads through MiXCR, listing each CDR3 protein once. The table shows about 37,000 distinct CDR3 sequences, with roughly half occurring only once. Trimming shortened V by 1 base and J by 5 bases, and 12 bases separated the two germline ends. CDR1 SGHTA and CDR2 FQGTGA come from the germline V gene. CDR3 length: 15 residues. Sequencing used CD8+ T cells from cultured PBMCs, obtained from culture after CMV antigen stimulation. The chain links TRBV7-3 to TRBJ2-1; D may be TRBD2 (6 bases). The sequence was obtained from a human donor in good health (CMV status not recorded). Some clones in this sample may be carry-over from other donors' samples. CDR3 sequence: CASSLNIGTHNEQFF. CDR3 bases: TGTGCCAGCAGCTTAAATATTGGGACTCACAATGAGCAGTTCTTC.